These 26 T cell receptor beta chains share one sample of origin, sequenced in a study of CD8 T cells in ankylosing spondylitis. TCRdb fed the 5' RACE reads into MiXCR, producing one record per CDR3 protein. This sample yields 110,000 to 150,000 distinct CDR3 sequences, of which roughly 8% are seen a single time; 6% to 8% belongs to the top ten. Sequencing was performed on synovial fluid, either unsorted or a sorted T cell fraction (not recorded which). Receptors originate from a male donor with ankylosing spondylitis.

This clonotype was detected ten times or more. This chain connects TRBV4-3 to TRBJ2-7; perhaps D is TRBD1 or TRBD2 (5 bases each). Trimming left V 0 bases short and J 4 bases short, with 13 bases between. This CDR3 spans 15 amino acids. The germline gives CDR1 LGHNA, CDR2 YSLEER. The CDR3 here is CASSQDRDQEYEQYF. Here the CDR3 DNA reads TGCGCCAGCAGCCAAGATAGGGACCAGGAATACGAGCAGTACTTC.

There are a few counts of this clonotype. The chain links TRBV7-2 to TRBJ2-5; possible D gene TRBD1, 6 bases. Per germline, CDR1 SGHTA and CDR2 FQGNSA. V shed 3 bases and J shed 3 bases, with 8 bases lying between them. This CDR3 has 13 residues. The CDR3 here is CASSLDRKETQYF. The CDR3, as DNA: TGTGCCAGCAGCTTGGACAGAAAAGAGACCCAGTACTTC.

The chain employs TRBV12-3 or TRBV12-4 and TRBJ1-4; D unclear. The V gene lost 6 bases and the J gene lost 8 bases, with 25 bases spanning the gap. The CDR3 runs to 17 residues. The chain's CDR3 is CASSSPRSGSAQEKLFF. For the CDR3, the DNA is TGTGCCAGCAGCTCCCCGAGGTCCGGGAGTGCGCAGGAAAAACTGTTTTTT.

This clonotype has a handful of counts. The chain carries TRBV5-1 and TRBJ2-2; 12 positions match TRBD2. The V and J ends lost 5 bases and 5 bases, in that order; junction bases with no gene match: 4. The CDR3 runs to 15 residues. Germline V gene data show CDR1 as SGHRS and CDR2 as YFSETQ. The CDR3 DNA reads TGCGCCAGCAGGCTTCTAGCGGGAGGGACCGGGGAGCTGTTTTTT. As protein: CASRLLAGGTGELFF. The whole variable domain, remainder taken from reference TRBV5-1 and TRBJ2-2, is KAGVTQTPRYLIKTRGQQVTLSCSPISGHRSVSWYQQTPGQGLQFLFEYFSETQRNKGNFPGRFSGRQFSNSRSEMNVSTLELGDSALYLCASRLLAGGTGELFFGEGSRLTVL.

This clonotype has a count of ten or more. CDR3: CSARVLSSEQFF. The CDR3 DNA reads as TGCAGTGCTAGAGTTCTCAGCAGTGAGCAGTTCTTC. J is TRBJ2-1 and V is TRBV20-1; D unclear. CDR3 length equals 12 residues. V was clipped by 1 base and J by 9 bases, with 10 bases between them. CDR1 and CDR2 (germline): DFQATT, SNEGSKA (reference sequence).

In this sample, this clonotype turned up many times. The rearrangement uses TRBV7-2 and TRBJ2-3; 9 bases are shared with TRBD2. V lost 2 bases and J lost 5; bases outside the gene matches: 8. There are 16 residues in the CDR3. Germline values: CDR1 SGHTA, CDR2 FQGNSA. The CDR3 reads CASSLMAGGLGDTQYF. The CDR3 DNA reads TGTGCCAGCAGCTTAATGGCGGGAGGGCTGGGAGATACGCAGTATTTT. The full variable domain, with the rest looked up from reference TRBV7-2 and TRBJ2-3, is GAGVSQSPSNKVTEKGKDVELRCDPISGHTALYWYRQSLGQGLEFLIYFQGNSAPDKSGLPSDRFSAERTGGSVSTLTIQRTQQEDSAVYLCASSLMAGGLGDTQYFGPGTRLTVL.

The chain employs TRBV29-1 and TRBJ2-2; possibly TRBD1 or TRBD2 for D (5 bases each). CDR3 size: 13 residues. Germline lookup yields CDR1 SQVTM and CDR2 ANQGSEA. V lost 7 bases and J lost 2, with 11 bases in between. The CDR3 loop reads CSAGTINTGELFF. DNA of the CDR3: TGCAGCGCCGGGACGATTAACACCGGGGAGCTGTTTTTT.

CDR3 amino acids: CSARGLAGGHEQYF. Written as DNA, the CDR3 is TGCAGTGCTAGGGGACTAGCGGGAGGGCACGAGCAGTACTTC. V usage is TRBV20-1 and J usage is TRBJ2-7, with 16 bases identical to TRBD2. The CDR3 consists of 14 residues. V dropped 3 bases and J dropped 5; count of bases not matched to a gene: 1. The germline CDR1 and CDR2 sequences are DFQATT and SNEGSKA (reference sequence).

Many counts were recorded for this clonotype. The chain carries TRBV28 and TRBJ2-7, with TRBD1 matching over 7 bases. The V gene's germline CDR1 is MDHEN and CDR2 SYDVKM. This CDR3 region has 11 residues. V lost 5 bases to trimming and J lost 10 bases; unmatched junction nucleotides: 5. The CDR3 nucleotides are TGTGCCAGCAGTCCAGGGACAGCCCAGTACTTC. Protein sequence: CASSPGTAQYF.

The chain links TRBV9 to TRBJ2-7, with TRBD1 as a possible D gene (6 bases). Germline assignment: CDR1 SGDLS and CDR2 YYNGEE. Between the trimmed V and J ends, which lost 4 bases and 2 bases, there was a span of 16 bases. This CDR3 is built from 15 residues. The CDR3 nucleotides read TGTGCCAGCAGCCCGCCGGGGCAGGGGACCTACGAGCAGTACTTC. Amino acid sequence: CASSPPGQGTYEQYF.

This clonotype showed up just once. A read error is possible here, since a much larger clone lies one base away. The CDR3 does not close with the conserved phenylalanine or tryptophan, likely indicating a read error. The CDR3 DNA is TGTGCTAGCAGCCCGTTAAGCGGGGGTTCCTACGAGCAGTACTAC. It is translated as CASSPLSGGSYEQYY. The rearrangement uses TRBV7-7 and TRBJ2-7, with TRBD2 matching 8 bases. Germline CDR1 is SSHAT and CDR2 is FNYEAQ (reference sequence). CDR3 length equals 15 residues.

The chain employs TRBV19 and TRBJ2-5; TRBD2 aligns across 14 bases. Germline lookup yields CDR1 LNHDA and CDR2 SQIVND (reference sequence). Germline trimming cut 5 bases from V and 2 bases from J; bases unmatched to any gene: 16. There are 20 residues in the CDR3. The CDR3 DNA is TGTGCCAGTAGTCCGCGGAGGCCGGGACTAGCGGGAGTAAGGCAAGAGACCCAGTACTTC. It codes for CASSPRRPGLAGVRQETQYF.

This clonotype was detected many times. CDR3 in amino acids: CSARGLADDTQYF. The CDR3 nucleotides are TGCAGTGCTAGGGGACTAGCGGATGATACGCAGTATTTT. The V call is TRBV20-1, the J call TRBJ2-3, with TRBD2 matching over 11 bases. Per the germline V gene, CDR1 is DFQATT and CDR2 is SNEGSKA (reference sequence). The CDR3 extends over 13 amino acids. V gave up 3 bases and J gave up 6 bases; unmatched junction bases: 2.

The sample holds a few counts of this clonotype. Written as DNA, the CDR3 is TGCAGTGCAGCCCCGGGGGGGGACTACAATGAGCAGTTCTTC. Its protein product is CSAAPGGDYNEQFF. This chain connects TRBV20-1 to TRBJ2-1; 8 nucleotides align to TRBD2. Germline CDR1 and CDR2: DFQATT and SNEGSKA (reference sequence). The CDR3 spans 14 residues. V gave up 6 bases and J gave up 3 bases; unmatched junction bases: 7.

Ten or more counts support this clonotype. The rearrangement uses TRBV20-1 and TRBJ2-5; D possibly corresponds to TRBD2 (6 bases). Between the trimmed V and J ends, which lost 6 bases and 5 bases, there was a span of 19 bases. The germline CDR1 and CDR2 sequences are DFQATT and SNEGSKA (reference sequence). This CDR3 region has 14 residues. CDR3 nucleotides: TGCAGTGCCAACCGGGGAGGAGTAGGGGAGACCCAGTACTTC. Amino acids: CSANRGGVGETQYF.

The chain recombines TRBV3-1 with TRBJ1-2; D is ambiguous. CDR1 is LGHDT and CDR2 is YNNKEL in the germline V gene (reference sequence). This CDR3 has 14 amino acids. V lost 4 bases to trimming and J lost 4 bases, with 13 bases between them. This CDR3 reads CASSLSGPVYGYTF. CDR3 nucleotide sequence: TGTGCCAGCAGCCTCTCCGGGCCCGTCTATGGCTACACCTTC.

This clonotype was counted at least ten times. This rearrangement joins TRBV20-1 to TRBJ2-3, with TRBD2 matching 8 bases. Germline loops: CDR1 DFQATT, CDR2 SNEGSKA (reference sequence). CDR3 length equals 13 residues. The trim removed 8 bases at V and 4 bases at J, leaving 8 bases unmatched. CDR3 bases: TGCAGTTTAAGTCTAGCGGGCGCAGATACGCAGTATTTT. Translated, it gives CSLSLAGADTQYF.

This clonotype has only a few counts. CDR3 protein: CASSLVRDRLYEQYF. The CDR3 nucleotides are TGTGCCAGCAGCTTAGTAAGGGACAGACTTTACGAGCAGTACTTC. The genes are TRBV11-2 and TRBJ2-7; 7 bases line up with TRBD1. Germline CDR1 reads SGHAT; CDR2 reads FQNNGV. The length of the CDR3 is 15 residues. Trimming cost V 1 base and J 4 bases; bases outside gene matches: 7.

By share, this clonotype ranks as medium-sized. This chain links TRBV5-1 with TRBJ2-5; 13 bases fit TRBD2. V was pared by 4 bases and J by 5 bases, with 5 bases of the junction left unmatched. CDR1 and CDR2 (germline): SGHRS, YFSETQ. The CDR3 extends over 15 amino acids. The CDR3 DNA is TGCGCCAGCAGCCTCGGGACTAGCGGGGTGGAGACCCAGTACTTC. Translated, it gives CASSLGTSGVETQYF.

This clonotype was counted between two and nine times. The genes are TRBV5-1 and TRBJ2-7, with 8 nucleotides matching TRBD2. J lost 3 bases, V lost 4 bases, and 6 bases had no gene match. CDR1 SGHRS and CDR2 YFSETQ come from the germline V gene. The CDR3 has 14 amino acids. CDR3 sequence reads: CASSPEAGGYEQYF. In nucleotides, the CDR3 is TGCGCCAGCAGCCCCGAGGCGGGGGGCTACGAGCAGTACTTC.

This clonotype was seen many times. CDR3 sequence: CASSSAGEATEAFF. The CDR3 nucleotides read TGTGCCAGCAGTTCAGCAGGGGAGGCCACTGAAGCTTTCTTT. The chain has TRBV2 and TRBJ1-1, with a tentative D call TRBD1 (6 bases). The CDR3 covers 14 residues. Trimming cost V 5 bases and J 4 bases, with 14 bases left between them. Germline loops: CDR1 SNHLY, CDR2 FYNNEI. Using reference TRBV2 and TRBJ1-1 for the parts outside the CDR3, the full variable domain is EPEVTQTPSHQVTQMGQEVILRCVPISNHLYFYWYRQILGQKVEFLVSFYNNEISEKSEIFDDQFSVERPDGSNFTLKIRSTKLEDSAMYFCASSSAGEATEAFFGQGTRLTVV.

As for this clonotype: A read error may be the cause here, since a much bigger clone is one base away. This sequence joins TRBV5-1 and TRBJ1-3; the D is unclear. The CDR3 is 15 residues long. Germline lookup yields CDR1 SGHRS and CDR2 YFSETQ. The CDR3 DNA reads TGCGCCAGCAGCACCGGACGGAGCTCTGGAAACACCATAAATTTT. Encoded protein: CASSTGRSSGNTINF.

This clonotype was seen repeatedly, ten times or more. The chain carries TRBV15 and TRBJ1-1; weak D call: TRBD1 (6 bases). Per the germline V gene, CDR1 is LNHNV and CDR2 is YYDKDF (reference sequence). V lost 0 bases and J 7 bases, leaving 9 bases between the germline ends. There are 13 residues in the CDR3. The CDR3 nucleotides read TGTGCCACCAGCAGAGATGTACAGGGTGAAGCTTTCTTT. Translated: CATSRDVQGEAFF. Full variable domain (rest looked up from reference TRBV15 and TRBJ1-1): DAMVIQNPRYQVTQFGKPVTLSCSQTLNHNVMYWYQQKSSQAPKLLFHYYDKDFNNEADTPDNFQSRRPNTSFCFLDIRSPGLGDTAMYLCATSRDVQGEAFFGQGTRLTVV.

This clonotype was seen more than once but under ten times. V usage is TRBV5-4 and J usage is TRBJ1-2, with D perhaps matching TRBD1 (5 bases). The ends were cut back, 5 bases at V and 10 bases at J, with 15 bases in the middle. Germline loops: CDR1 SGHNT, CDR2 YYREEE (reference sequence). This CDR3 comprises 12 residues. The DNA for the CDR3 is TGTGCCAGCAGGGGGGATTCGGTATCCTACACCTTC. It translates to CASRGDSVSYTF.

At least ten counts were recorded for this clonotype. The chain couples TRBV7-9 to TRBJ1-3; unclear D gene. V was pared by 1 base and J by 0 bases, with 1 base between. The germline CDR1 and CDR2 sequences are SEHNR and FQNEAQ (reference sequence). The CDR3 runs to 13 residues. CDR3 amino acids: CASSLGSGNTIYF. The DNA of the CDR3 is TGTGCCAGCAGCTTAGGCTCTGGAAACACCATATATTTT.

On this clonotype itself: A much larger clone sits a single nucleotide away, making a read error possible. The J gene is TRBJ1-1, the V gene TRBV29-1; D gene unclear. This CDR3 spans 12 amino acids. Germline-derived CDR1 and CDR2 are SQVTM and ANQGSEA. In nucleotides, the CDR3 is TGCAGAGTTGAAACGGGGTACACTGAAGCTTTCTTT. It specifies CRVETGYTEAFF.